The T cell receptor (beta chain) described here comes from a study of blood T cell repertoires in COVID-19. Study context: Acute and convalescent COVID-19 specimens originated in the United States, Italy and Spain. T cells, B-cell-depleted T cells, or PBMCs provided the cDNA or gDNA that served as material.

In the source study's methods: Amplified reference gene primers provided the basis for estimating nucleated cell counts. Measured with immunoSEQ multiplex PCR; TCRdb has only the in-frame clones, and not every one. V and J calls and clone size are given by that table; D and trimming were obtained from the DNA. The table has tens of thousands of clones, about 89% seen once. V gave up 6 bases and J gave up 5 bases; unmatched junction bases: 8. The CDR3 covers 13 residues. The germline CDR1 and CDR2 sequences are SGHRS and YFSETQ. The chain has TRBV5-1 and TRBJ2-7; 7 bases are shared with TRBD2. Material: peripheral blood. This clonotype was sampled from a man aged 45 to 65 with active COVID-19. The CDR3 loop is CASMQGGADEQYF. The CDR3 DNA is TGCGCCAGCATGCAGGGAGGGGCTGACGAGCAGTACTTC.